This T cell receptor (beta chain) was identified in a study of T cell responses to AZD1222 COVID-19 vaccine. Study findings and constraints: It should be noted that donors were predominantly white British and more often female, and clonal diversity was possibly underestimated.

The assay was immunoSEQ multiplex PCR, and TCRdb's table has in-frame clones only and misses some. This sample has 150,000 or so clones, with 85% to 95% found just once. As for this clone: What it recognizes is unknown.

CDR3 length equals 18 residues. Germline V gene lookup returns CDR1 SGHTA and CDR2 FQGNSA. J was trimmed by 1 base and V by 2 bases; bases with no gene match: 8. The clonotype originates from an adult who received the AZD1222 COVID-19 vaccine. The source material was peripheral blood, sampled 28 days after the second AZD1222 dose. V usage is TRBV7-2 and J usage is TRBJ2-5; 12 nucleotides align to TRBD2. The DNA for the CDR3 is TGTGCCAGCAGCTTAAGGCTAGCGGGAGGGGGGGCCCAAGAGACCCAGTACTTC. Its translation: CASSLRLAGGGAQETQYF.